Shown below are 26 T cell receptor beta chains from a single sample sequenced in a study of radiation and T cells in renal cell carcinoma. Clones were sequenced by immunoSEQ multiplex PCR, and TCRdb holds only the in-frame ones, with some missing. The sample consists of about 130,000 clones, around 80% of them appearing once. As to time point: blood 2 weeks post-SBRT. Documented treatment: 15 Gy SBRT to primary tumor, nephrectomy 4 weeks later. The specimen comprised blood, sampled from a patient whose treatment included radiotherapy and nephrectomy. The source of these receptors is a man aged 45 to 65 with renal cell carcinoma.

This chain connects TRBV5-1 to TRBJ2-7; D not certain. The CDR3 is made up of 13 amino acids. Per the germline V gene, CDR1 is SGHRS and CDR2 is YFSETQ. The ends were cut back, 0 bases at V and 7 bases at J, with 11 bases in the middle. The CDR3 sequence: CASSLEPSGEQYF. The CDR3 nucleotides are TGCGCCAGCAGCTTGGAACCCAGTGGGGAGCAGTACTTC. The variable domain in full, completed from reference TRBV5-1 and TRBJ2-7, reads KAGVTQTPRYLIKTRGQQVTLSCSPISGHRSVSWYQQTPGQGLQFLFEYFSETQRNKGNFPGRFSGRQFSNSRSEMNVSTLELGDSALYLCASSLEPSGEQYFGPGTRLTVT.

The chain couples TRBV6-5 to TRBJ1-1; 9 positions match TRBD1. V shed 0 bases, J shed 4 bases, and the junction held 3 bases outside the gene matches. The CDR3 length is 15 residues. Germline V gene lookup returns CDR1 MNHEY and CDR2 SVGAGI. CDR3 amino acids: CASSYSTGGGTEAFF. In DNA form, the CDR3 reads TGTGCCAGCAGTTACTCCACAGGGGGCGGCACTGAAGCTTTCTTT.

The J gene is TRBJ2-3, the V gene TRBV18; 7 positions match TRBD1. The germline V gene has CDR1 KGHSH and CDR2 LQKENI. J was trimmed by 4 bases and V by 2 bases; bases with no gene match: 6. The CDR3 contains 15 residues. DNA for the CDR3: TGTGCCAGCTCACCAGGGGGACAGTCATCAGATACGCAGTATTTT. Its translation: CASSPGGQSSDTQYF.

V gene TRBV2 combines with J gene TRBJ2-2; D perhaps matches TRBD1 (5 bases). V gave up 6 bases and J gave up 4 bases, with 15 bases separating them. In germline, CDR1 is SNHLY, CDR2 FYNNEI. The CDR3 spans 15 residues. Here the CDR3 DNA reads TGTGCCAGCAGGGAAAACAGGTTTGCCACCGGGGAGCTGTTTTTT. Its protein product is CASRENRFATGELFF. Drawing the rest from reference TRBV2 and TRBJ2-2, the complete variable domain is EPEVTQTPSHQVTQMGQEVILRCVPISNHLYFYWYRQILGQKVEFLVSFYNNEISEKSEIFDDQFSVERPDGSNFTLKIRSTKLEDSAMYFCASRENRFATGELFFGEGSRLTVL.

The chain recombines TRBV30 with TRBJ2-2, with TRBD1 matching over 10 bases. V was clipped by 3 bases and J by 6 bases; unmatched bases: 1. CDR1 GTSNPN and CDR2 SVGIG come from the germline V gene (reference sequence). This CDR3 region has 13 residues. As DNA, the CDR3 is TGTGCCTGGAGCGGGACAGGGGCCGGGGAGCTGTTTTTT. Its translation is CAWSGTGAGELFF.

The chain joins TRBV7-2 to TRBJ2-2; 13 bases agree with TRBD2. V was pared by 5 bases and J by 4 bases, with 7 bases of the junction left unmatched. This CDR3 region has 17 residues. The V gene's germline CDR1 is SGHTA and CDR2 FQGNSA. CDR3 bases: TGTGCCAGCAGCGCCACTAGCGGGGGGGCCGGCACCGGGGAGCTGTTTTTT. Residues: CASSATSGGAGTGELFF. Full variable domain (rest looked up from reference TRBV7-2 and TRBJ2-2): GAGVSQSPSNKVTEKGKDVELRCDPISGHTALYWYRQSLGQGLEFLIYFQGNSAPDKSGLPSDRFSAERTGGSVSTLTIQRTQQEDSAVYLCASSATSGGAGTGELFFGEGSRLTVL.

The rearrangement links TRBV5-5 to TRBJ1-5; no clear D gene. V was clipped by 0 bases and J by 4 bases, with 8 bases between them. This CDR3 contains 14 residues. CDR1 is SGHKS and CDR2 is YYEKEE in the germline V gene (reference sequence). CDR3 coding DNA: TGTGCCAGCAGCTTGGTTCTGCGAAATCAGCCCCAGCATTTT. The encoded protein is CASSLVLRNQPQHF.

The rearrangement joins TRBV9 to TRBJ2-2; D is possibly TRBD2 (5 bases). Looked up from germline, CDR1 is SGDLS and CDR2 is YYNGEE. The CDR3 runs 17 residues. Trimming shortened V by 4 bases and J by 1 base, and 17 bases separated the two germline ends. The CDR3 sequence: CASSQAATGMNTGELFF. CDR3 DNA sequence: TGTGCCAGCAGCCAAGCTGCGACGGGGATGAACACCGGGGAGCTGTTTTTT. The whole variable domain, filled in from reference TRBV9 and TRBJ2-2, reads DSGVTQTPKHLITATGQRVTLRCSPRSGDLSVYWYQQSLDQGLQFLIQYYNGEERAKGNILERFSAQQFPDLHSELNLSSLELGDSALYFCASSQAATGMNTGELFFGEGSRLTVL.

The chain links TRBV27 to TRBJ2-7; D possibly uses TRBD1 or TRBD2 (5 bases each). This CDR3 contains 11 residues. Germline lookup yields CDR1 MNHEY and CDR2 SMNVEV (reference sequence). V was clipped by 7 bases and J by 12 bases, with 16 bases between them. The CDR3 here is CASMLSGRWYF. Written as DNA, the CDR3 is TGTGCCAGCATGCTTTCGGGGCGGTGGTACTTC.

V is TRBV7-8 and J is TRBJ2-3, with TRBD2 matching 13 bases. CDR3 length: 18 residues. The trim removed 5 bases at V and 6 bases at J, leaving 14 bases unmatched. The V gene's germline CDR1 is SGHVS and CDR2 FQNEAQ. This CDR3 reads CASSPSLTSGGAYDTQYF. The CDR3 bases are TGTGCCAGCAGCCCCAGCCTTACTAGCGGGGGGGCGTATGATACGCAGTATTTT.

The chain recombines TRBV7-6 with TRBJ1-1, with 7 bases that match TRBD1. Germline V gene lookup returns CDR1 SGHVS and CDR2 FNYEAQ. With 5 bases clipped from V and 0 bases from J, the junction kept 6 bases outside the gene matches. This CDR3 region has 15 residues. The CDR3 reads CASSPSTGLNTEAFF. Here the CDR3 DNA reads TGTGCCAGCAGCCCGTCGACAGGGTTGAACACTGAAGCTTTCTTT.

This chain connects TRBV7-6 to TRBJ2-1; D is uncertain. The CDR3 extends over 12 amino acids. V was pared by 5 bases and J by 6 bases, with 8 bases between. Per the germline V gene, CDR1 is SGHVS and CDR2 is FNYEAQ. For the CDR3, the DNA is TGTGCCAGCAGCCAGCAGATCAATGAGCAGTTCTTC. Amino acids: CASSQQINEQFF.

V and J are TRBV11-3 and TRBJ2-1; TRBD2 matches at 7 bases. Germline V gene lookup returns CDR1 SGHNT and CDR2 YENEEA. This CDR3 is 16 amino acids long. The junction had 11 bases not matched to a gene; V was cut back by 5 bases and J by 4 bases. The CDR3 sequence: CASSTRSGGIYNEQFF. Here the CDR3 DNA reads TGTGCCAGCAGCACCAGATCGGGAGGAATATACAATGAGCAGTTCTTC. Full variable domain (remainder filled in from reference TRBV11-3 and TRBJ2-1): EAGVVQSPRYKIIEKKQPVAFWCNPISGHNTLYWYLQNLGQGPELLIRYENEEAVDDSQLPKDRFSAERLKGVDSTLKIQPAELGDSAVYLCASSTRSGGIYNEQFFGPGTRLTVL.

The genes are TRBV7-9 and TRBJ1-2; D ambiguous. Germline V gene lookup returns CDR1 SEHNR and CDR2 FQNEAQ (reference sequence). V lost 0 bases and J lost 3, with 8 bases in between. CDR3 length equals 14 residues. CDR3 in amino acids: CASSLAEGYYGYTF. CDR3 sequence (DNA): TGTGCCAGCAGCTTAGCGGAGGGCTACTATGGCTACACCTTC.

This chain links TRBV5-4 with TRBJ2-1, with D tentatively TRBD2 (5 bases). This CDR3 comprises 16 residues. The V gene lost 4 bases and the J gene lost 0 bases, with 14 bases spanning the gap. CDR1 is SGHNT, CDR2 YYREEE, per germline (reference sequence). This chain's CDR3 is CASSLAGDSSYNEQFF. The CDR3 DNA follows: TGTGCCAGCAGCCTGGCCGGGGATAGCTCCTACAATGAGCAGTTCTTC.

V is TRBV7-2 and J is TRBJ2-3; D possibly corresponds to TRBD1 (6 bases). CDR1 is SGHTA and CDR2 is FQGNSA in the germline V gene. V was cut by 5 bases and J by 1 base, with 13 bases left in between. The CDR3 has 15 residues. Here the CDR3 reads CASSVQGIGTDTQYF. CDR3 in DNA: TGTGCCAGCAGCGTACAGGGAATTGGCACAGATACGCAGTATTTT.

V is TRBV6-5 and J is TRBJ1-2; D remains ambiguous. Germline V gene sequence: CDR1 MNHEY, CDR2 SVGAGI. This CDR3 contains 12 residues. V lost 3 bases and J 8 bases, leaving 10 bases between the germline ends. The CDR3 here is CASSYLGRGYTF. CDR3 coding DNA: TGTGCCAGCAGTTATTTAGGTCGCGGCTACACCTTC.

The chain has TRBV30 and TRBJ2-7, with D perhaps TRBD2 (6 bases). The CDR3 is 12 residues long. The germline V gene encodes CDR1 GTSNPN and CDR2 SVGIG (reference sequence). V was pared by 0 bases and J by 4 bases, with 7 bases between. The CDR3 DNA is TGTGCCTGGAGTGTGACTAGTTACGAGCAGTACTTC. It translates to CAWSVTSYEQYF. The full variable domain, rest sourced from reference TRBV30 and TRBJ2-7, is SQTIHQWPATLVQPVGSPLSLECTVEGTSNPNLYWYRQAAGRGLQLLFYSVGIGQISSEVPQNLSASRPQDRQFILSSKKLLLSDSGFYLCAWSVTSYEQYFGPGTRLTVT.

The chain uses TRBV18 and TRBJ1-5, with D unresolved. The germline V gene encodes CDR1 KGHSH and CDR2 LQKENI. Trimming stripped 5 bases from V and 1 base from J, with 9 bases between. The CDR3 spans 14 residues. CDR3 in amino acids: CASSFPESNQPQHF. CDR3 sequence (DNA): TGTGCCAGCTCATTCCCAGAGAGCAATCAGCCCCAGCATTTT.

The chain has TRBV27 and TRBJ1-1; perhaps TRBD1 as D (5 bases). The CDR3 consists of 15 residues. In germline, CDR1 is MNHEY, CDR2 SMNVEV (reference sequence). The V end lost 3 bases, the J end lost 4 bases, and 15 bases lay between the germline ends. The CDR3 region is CASSFRGGEGTEAFF. In DNA form, the CDR3 reads TGTGCCAGCAGTTTTCGGGGGGGAGAGGGCACTGAAGCTTTCTTT.

Here the CDR3 DNA reads TGTGCCAGCAGTCGGACAGTACAAGAGACCCAGTACTTC. Its translation: CASSRTVQETQYF. This chain uses TRBV6-6 with TRBJ2-5; tentative D call: TRBD1 (6 bases). The germline V gene encodes CDR1 MNHNY and CDR2 SVGAGI (reference sequence). The V gene lost 5 bases and the J gene lost 2 bases, with 9 bases spanning the gap. The CDR3 length is 13 residues.

The genes are TRBV5-4 and TRBJ2-3; 8 nucleotides align to TRBD2. With V trimmed by 2 bases and J by 1 base, 9 bases remained unmatched. The length of the CDR3 is 17 residues. The germline V gene encodes CDR1 SGHNT and CDR2 YYREEE (reference sequence). The CDR3 DNA reads as TGTGCCAGCAGCTTTGATGCTGCGGGAGGACGCACAGATACGCAGTATTTT. This translates into CASSFDAAGGRTDTQYF.

The rearrangement joins TRBV7-3 to TRBJ2-1, with 7 bases matching TRBD1. From germline, CDR1 is SGHTA and CDR2 FQGTGA. V lost 5 bases to trimming and J lost 5 bases; unmatched junction nucleotides: 6. The CDR3 length is 14 residues. The CDR3 DNA is TGTGCCAGCAGCCGGGACAGCCTAAACAATGAGCAGTTCTTC. It translates to CASSRDSLNNEQFF.

The V and J genes are TRBV5-1 and TRBJ1-2; D might be TRBD1 (6 bases). Trimming took off 6 bases at V and 6 bases at J, with 15 bases between the two ends. In germline, CDR1 is SGHRS, CDR2 YFSETQ. The CDR3 extends over 13 amino acids. The CDR3: CASTVVGGHGYTF. The CDR3 coding sequence is TGCGCCAGCACCGTGGTTGGGGGGCATGGCTACACCTTC.

J is TRBJ1-5 and V is TRBV5-1; no reliable D call. Germline V gives CDR1 SGHRS, CDR2 YFSETQ. The ends were cut back, 4 bases at V and 5 bases at J, with 4 bases in the middle. The CDR3 has 11 amino acids. The CDR3 protein is CASSPDQPQHF. DNA of the CDR3: TGCGCCAGCAGCCCGGATCAGCCCCAGCATTTT. The whole variable domain, remainder taken from reference TRBV5-1 and TRBJ1-5, is KAGVTQTPRYLIKTRGQQVTLSCSPISGHRSVSWYQQTPGQGLQFLFEYFSETQRNKGNFPGRFSGRQFSNSRSEMNVSTLELGDSALYLCASSPDQPQHFGDGTRLSIL.

The chain is built from TRBV5-1 and TRBJ2-5; D gene unclear. Per germline, CDR1 SGHRS and CDR2 YFSETQ. The CDR3 sequence is 13 residues long. Trimming left V 0 bases short and J 2 bases short, with 5 bases between. In nucleotides, the CDR3 is TGCGCCAGCAGCTTGGGGCAGCAAGAGACCCAGTACTTC. Translating it yields CASSLGQQETQYF.